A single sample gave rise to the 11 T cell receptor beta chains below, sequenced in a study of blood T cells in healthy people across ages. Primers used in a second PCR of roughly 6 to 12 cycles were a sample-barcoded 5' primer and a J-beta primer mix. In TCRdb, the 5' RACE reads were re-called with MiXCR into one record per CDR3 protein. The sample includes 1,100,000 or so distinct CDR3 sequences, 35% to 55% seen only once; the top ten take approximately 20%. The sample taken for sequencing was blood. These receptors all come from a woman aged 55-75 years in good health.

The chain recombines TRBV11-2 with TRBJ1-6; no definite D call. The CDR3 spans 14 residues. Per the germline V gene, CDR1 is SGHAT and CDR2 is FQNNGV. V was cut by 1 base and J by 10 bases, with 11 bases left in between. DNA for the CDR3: TGTGCCAGCAGCTTAGTACAAGTGGGGTCACCCCTCCACTTT. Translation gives CASSLVQVGSPLHF.

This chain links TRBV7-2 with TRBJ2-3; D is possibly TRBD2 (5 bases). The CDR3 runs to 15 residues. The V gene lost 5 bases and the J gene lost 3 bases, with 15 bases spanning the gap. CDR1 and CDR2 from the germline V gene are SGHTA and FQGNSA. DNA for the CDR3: TGTGCCAGCAGCAGAGTCGGGGTTAGAACAGATACGCAGTATTTT. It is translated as CASSRVGVRTDTQYF.

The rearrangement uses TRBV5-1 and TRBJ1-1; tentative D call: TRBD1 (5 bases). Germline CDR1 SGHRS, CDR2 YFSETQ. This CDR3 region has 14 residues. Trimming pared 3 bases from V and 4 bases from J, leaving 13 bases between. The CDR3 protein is CASSSDGGGTEAFF. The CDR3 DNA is TGCGCCAGCAGCTCCGACGGGGGGGGCACTGAAGCTTTCTTT. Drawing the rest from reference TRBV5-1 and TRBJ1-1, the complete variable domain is KAGVTQTPRYLIKTRGQQVTLSCSPISGHRSVSWYQQTPGQGLQFLFEYFSETQRNKGNFPGRFSGRQFSNSRSEMNVSTLELGDSALYLCASSSDGGGTEAFFGQGTRLTVV.

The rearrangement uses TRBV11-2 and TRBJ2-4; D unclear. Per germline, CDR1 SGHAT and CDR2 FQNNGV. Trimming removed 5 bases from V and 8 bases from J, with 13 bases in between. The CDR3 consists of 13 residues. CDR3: CASSPGPPHIQYF. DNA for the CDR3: TGTGCCAGCAGCCCCGGGCCCCCCCACATTCAGTACTTC.

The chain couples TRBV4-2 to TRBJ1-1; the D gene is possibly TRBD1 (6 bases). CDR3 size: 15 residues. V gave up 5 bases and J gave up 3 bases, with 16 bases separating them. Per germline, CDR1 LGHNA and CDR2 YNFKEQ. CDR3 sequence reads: CASSEGHGRDTEAFF. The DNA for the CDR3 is TGTGCCAGCAGCGAGGGACACGGGAGGGACACTGAAGCTTTCTTT.

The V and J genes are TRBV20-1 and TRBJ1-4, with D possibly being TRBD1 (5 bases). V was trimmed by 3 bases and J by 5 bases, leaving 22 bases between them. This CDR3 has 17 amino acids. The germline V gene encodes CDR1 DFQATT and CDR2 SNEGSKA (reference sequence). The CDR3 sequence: CSASPRGVRLPNEKLFF. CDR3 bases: TGCAGTGCTAGTCCCAGAGGGGTCCGATTACCGAATGAAAAACTGTTTTTT.

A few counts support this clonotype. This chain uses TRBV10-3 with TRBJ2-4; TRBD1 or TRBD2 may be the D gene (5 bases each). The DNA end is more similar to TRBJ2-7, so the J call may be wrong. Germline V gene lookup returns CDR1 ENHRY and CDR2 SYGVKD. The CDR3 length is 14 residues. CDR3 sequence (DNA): TGTGCCATCAGTGACGTGGGACGGGCCTACGAGCAGTACTTC. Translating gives CAISDVGRAYEQYF.

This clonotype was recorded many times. This CDR3 is CASRGLAGGTDTQYF. DNA for the CDR3: TGTGCCAGCAGGGGACTAGCGGGAGGCACAGATACGCAGTATTTT. The chain couples TRBV12-3 or TRBV12-4 to TRBJ2-3, with 14 nucleotides matching TRBD2. J gave up 1 base and V 6 bases, and 0 bases lay outside the gene matches. This CDR3 spans 15 amino acids.

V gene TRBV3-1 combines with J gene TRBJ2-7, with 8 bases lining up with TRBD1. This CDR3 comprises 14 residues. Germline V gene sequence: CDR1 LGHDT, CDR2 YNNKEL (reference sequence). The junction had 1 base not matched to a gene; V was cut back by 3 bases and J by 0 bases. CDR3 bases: TGTGCCAGCAGCCAGGGACAGGTCTCCTACGAGCAGTACTTC. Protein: CASSQGQVSYEQYF.

In DNA form, the CDR3 reads TGTGCCACCACCGGGACTAGCGGCTACAATGAGCAGTACTTC. Its translation: CATTGTSGYNEQYF. The J gene is TRBJ2-7, the V gene TRBV24-1; 11 bases are a match to TRBD2. CDR3 length: 14 amino acids. The V gene's germline CDR1 is KGHDR and CDR2 SFDVKD. The V gene end was trimmed by 8 bases and the J gene end by 7 bases; junction bases not matched to a gene: 9.

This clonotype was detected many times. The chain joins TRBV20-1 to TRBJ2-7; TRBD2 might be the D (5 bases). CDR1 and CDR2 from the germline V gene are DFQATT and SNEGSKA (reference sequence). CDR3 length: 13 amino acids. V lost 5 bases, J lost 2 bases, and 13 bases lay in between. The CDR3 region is CSAAIAGTYEQYF. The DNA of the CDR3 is TGCAGTGCTGCTATAGCCGGGACCTACGAGCAGTACTTC.